This T cell receptor (beta chain) was observed in a study of T cells in localized non-small cell lung cancer. Sequenced by immunoSEQ multiplex PCR; TCRdb stores in-frame clones only, minus some. The repertoire consists of around 30,000 clones, with around 89% occurring once and the leading ten covering around 13%. Deletions cut 0 bases from V and 3 bases from J, with 20 bases between. CDR1 and CDR2 from the germline V gene are LGHNA and YSLEER. The CDR3 has 19 residues. Overall study findings and caveats: Uninvolved nearby lung showed the greatest T cell clonality, exceeding that found in tumor.

Turning to this clone: Its antigen is unidentified.

Sample: peripheral blood, taken before any cancer treatment. V gene TRBV4-3 combines with J gene TRBJ2-2; possibly TRBD1 for D (6 bases). This TCR was recovered from a female donor aged 60 or older with stage III squamous cell lung carcinoma. The CDR3, as DNA: TGCGCCAGCAGCCAAGAAGTCAGGCAGGGGTTTGTCTACACCGGGGAGCTGTTTTTT. It encodes CASSQEVRQGFVYTGELFF.